This T cell receptor (beta chain) was sequenced in a study of T-cell reconstitution after alpha-beta-depleted transplantation in children. The trim removed 4 bases at V and 4 bases at J, leaving 5 bases unmatched. The CDR3 length is 15 residues. CDR1 is SGHRS, CDR2 YFSETQ, per germline. Molecular barcoding with unique molecular identifiers was used for the TCRbeta library. TCRdb re-derived calls from the PCR reads in MiXCR, one entry per CDR3 protein. The data hold 640,000 or so distinct CDR3 sequences, with roughly 15% observed a single time. This TCR came from a human donor who donated a stem cell graft to a child with acute myeloid leukemia. The rearrangement joins TRBV5-1 to TRBJ1-4, with TRBD1 matching 9 bases. The sample here was PBMCs from the stem cell graft donor, taken from the stem cell graft. This chain's CDR3 is CASSEQGASNEKLFF. DNA for the CDR3: TGCGCCAGCAGCGAACAGGGGGCTAGTAATGAAAAACTGTTTTTT.